This T cell receptor (beta chain) was captured by sequencing in a study of beta chain features in type 1 diabetes (dated by TCRdb to 2016 to 2019). For context, the study as a whole: Mean age, gender distribution, total cell number and subset yield were not different between patients and healthy donors. In the study, TCRB repertoires of sorted circulating CD4+ T cell subsets from recently diagnosed type 1 diabetes patients were compared with those of matched healthy donors. A total of about 110,000,000 sorted cells were examined across all samples, and a strong correlation was observed between cell number per subset and RNA yield. Regulatory and stem cell-like memory subsets were obtained from only 8 patients and roughly eight healthy donors, while naive and central memory subsets were obtained from all 30 or so donors. On the study overall, not on this receptor specifically: Because cDNA rather than genomic DNA was sequenced, highly expressing activated cells could have been over-represented, although no difference in activation and CD3 levels was found between groups. Shorter templates might be favored by PCR, yet because patient and control samples were amplified and corrected together, any such skew would affect both groups equally. Only small numbers of individuals were included in the HLA sub-analyses, which left unresolved whether HLA type had any influence on TCRB rearrangement. At VDJ recombination sites, type 1 diabetes patients had fewer insertions and more deleted nucleotides, which implies abnormalities in thymic rearrangement. Naive, central memory and regulatory TCRB repertoires appeared more similar among patients than among healthy donors. In all four CD4+ subsets, TCRB CDR3 length was moderately but significantly shorter in type 1 diabetes patients.

The entire isolated RNA was reverse transcribed using the High Capacity cDNA Reverse Transcription Kit, and thus expressed TCRB transcripts were sequenced. Deep immunoSEQ sequencing was performed on naive, central memory and regulatory T cell samples, with an average of roughly 3.3 million total reads per sample. Sorted cells were lysed in RLT buffer and RNA was extracted with DNase-treated RNeasy Micro or Mini kits, depending on cell number. To prevent cross-contamination, every cell subset was processed on its own, while patient and healthy donor samples were processed together. Using the immunoSEQ multiplex PCR, TCRB sequences were amplified from cDNA into 87-bp fragments spanning the CDR3 region. Sequencing of the amplicons was performed on the Illumina HiSeq platform. From the authors' description of their analysis: PCR bias was computationally corrected using synthetic template baselines, reads within Hamming distance 2 were collapsed, and singletons that could not be merged were discarded. By aligning reads against IMGT, V, D and J genes, CDR3 length, and insertions or deletions at six rearrangement sites were assigned. Within each subset, clonotype counts were normalized to sorted cell number, and only after that were true diversity and Gini coefficients computed with the tcR R package. The overlap coefficient, calculated on TCRB nucleotide sequences, was used to quantify repertoire sharing. Out-of-frame TCRB sequences from naive cells were analyzed to stand in for the pre-selection repertoire. As stored in TCRdb, this immuneACCESS dataset retains in-frame rearrangements with V and J assigned. A fraction of the clones does not appear; measured against another copy, unresolved V genes explain less than half of the discrepancy, and the remainder lacks a known reason. V and J calls and clone size are copied from that table; D and trimming were computed from the DNA. In all, the sample holds 600,000 to 650,000 clones, and roughly 15% of those were seen once. About 0.097% of the sample rests with the top ten.

A word on this clone: Its antigen remains unidentified. Base qualities are not at hand, and no much larger clone is one base apart. Other DNA sequences from this sample encode an identical CDR3 as well.

Each donor gave one peripheral blood draw, about 100 mL on average, collected into heparinised tubes. A BD FACSAria II was used to sort naive, central memory, regulatory and stem cell-like memory CD4+ T cells with a panel that included CD45RO, CCR7, CD25, CD127, CD95 and CD27. A purity above 95% was achieved for all sorted populations. PBMCs were isolated immediately by Lymphoprep density gradient centrifugation and stained directly without culture. So that batch effects would be minimized, each experiment stained and sorted samples in pairs, pairing one healthy donor with one patient. The CDR3 sequence holds 12 residues, the cysteine and phenylalanine included. CDR3 DNA is the only sequence kept; it has 36 bases, read in frame from the first base. The junction carries 8 bases between V and J, which are trimmed by 4 bases and 4 bases respectively. CDR1 and CDR2 are read off the germline V gene as SGHTA and FQGNSA.

This chain joins TRBV7-2 to TRBJ2-7, with the D segment identity uncertain. The receptor was derived from a man between 18 and 29 years old in good health. The sample consisted of naive CD4+ T cells from blood. According to the study, the label for this sample's cell subset or site signals: true naive CD4+ T cells. The nucleotide sequence is TGTGCCAGCAGCTCCACGGGTTACGAGCAGTACTTC. Its protein product is CASSSTGYEQYF.